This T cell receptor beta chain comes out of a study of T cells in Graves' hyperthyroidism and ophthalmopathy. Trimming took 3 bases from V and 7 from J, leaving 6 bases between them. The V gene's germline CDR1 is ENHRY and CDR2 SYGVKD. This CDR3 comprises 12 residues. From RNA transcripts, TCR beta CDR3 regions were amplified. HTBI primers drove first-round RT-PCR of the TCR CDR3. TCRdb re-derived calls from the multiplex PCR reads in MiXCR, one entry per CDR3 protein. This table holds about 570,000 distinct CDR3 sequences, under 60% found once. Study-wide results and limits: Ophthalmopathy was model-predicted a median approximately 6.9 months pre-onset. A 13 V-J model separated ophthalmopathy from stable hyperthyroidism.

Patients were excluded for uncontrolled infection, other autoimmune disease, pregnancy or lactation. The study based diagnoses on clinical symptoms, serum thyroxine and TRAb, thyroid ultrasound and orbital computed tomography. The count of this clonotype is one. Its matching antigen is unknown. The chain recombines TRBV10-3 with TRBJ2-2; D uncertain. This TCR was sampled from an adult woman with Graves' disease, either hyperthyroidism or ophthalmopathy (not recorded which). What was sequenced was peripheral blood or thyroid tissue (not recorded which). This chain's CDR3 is CAISESYGELFF. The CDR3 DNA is TGTGCCATCAGTGAAAGCTACGGGGAGCTGTTTTTT.